A selection of T cell receptor beta chains follows, all from one sample in a study of T cells in Graves' hyperthyroidism and ophthalmopathy. TCRdb re-called the multiplex PCR reads with MiXCR, one entry per CDR3 protein. The sample lists 550,000 to 800,000 distinct CDR3 sequences, approximately 16% occurring once. The sample taken for sequencing was blood. Every receptor here comes from a man between 18 and 29 years old with Graves' hyperthyroidism. The CDR3 runs from the conserved cysteine through the conserved F or W. D genes are given only for firm matches. Some rows mark clone size as missing; the rest say once, few, many or name a class of expanded clone.

j_call v_call d_call clone_size cdr3_nt cdr3_aa
TRBJ2-1 TRBV10-3 - - TGTGCCATCAGACTAGGGTTCGCGGAGGCGGGCGAGCAGTTCTTC CAIRLGFAEAGEQFF
TRBJ2-7 TRBV30 - - TGTGCCTGGAGGAGGGCTGGTGAGCAGTACTTC CAWRRAGEQYF
TRBJ1-1 TRBV28 - many TGTGCCAGCAGTTTGATCCGCTCTGAAGCTTTCTTT CASSLIRSEAFF
TRBJ2-1 TRBV3-1 TRBD2 - TGTGCCAGCAGCCCCTCCACCTGGAGCGGGAGTTTTCACAATGAGCAGTTCTTC CASSPSTWSGSFHNEQFF
TRBJ2-1 TRBV9 - - TGTGCCAGCAGCGTAGCAGGGGGGGGCGATGAGCAGTTCTTC CASSVAGGGDEQFF
TRBJ2-7 TRBV2 TRBD1 many TGTGCCAGCAGTATCCCCCTCCGGGACAGCAGATCCTACGAGCAGTACTTC CASSIPLRDSRSYEQYF
TRBJ2-6 TRBV2 TRBD1 - TGTGCCAGCAGTGTTAGGGGGCCTGGGGCCAACGTCCTGACTTTC CASSVRGPGANVLTF
TRBJ1-2 TRBV27 - many TGTGCCGCCCGTCGGGGCGGCAACTATGGCTACACCTTC CAARRGGNYGYTF
TRBJ2-7 TRBV12-5 - - TGTGCTAGTGGTTTGTACGAGGGGGCCTACGAGCAGTACTTC CASGLYEGAYEQYF
TRBJ2-5 TRBV20-1 TRBD2 - TGCAGTGCTAGGGGGACTAGCGGGAGGGCCTGGCAAGAGACCCAGTACTTC CSARGTSGRAWQETQYF
TRBJ2-7 TRBV6-4 TRBD2 many TGTGCCAGCAGTGACGTGGGGACTAGCGGGAGAGGGTGGTACGAGCAGTACTTC CASSDVGTSGRGWYEQYF
TRBJ2-7 TRBV6-1 - - TGTGCCAGCAGCCCCCTAGGGAGGAGCTCCTACGAGCAGTACTTC CASSPLGRSSYEQYF
TRBJ2-3 TRBV28 TRBD1 many TGTGCCAGCAGTTTTGGACAGGACATAGGAGCAGATACGCAGTATTTT CASSFGQDIGADTQYF
TRBJ2-3 TRBV30 - many TGTGCCTGGAGGATGACAGGTTTTAGCACAGATACGCAGTATTTT CAWRMTGFSTDTQYF
TRBJ1-1 TRBV20-1 - many TGCAGTGCTAGAGGGGTTGGGGCAAGGAACACTGAAGCTTTCTTT CSARGVGARNTEAFF
TRBJ1-1 TRBV10-3 - - TGTGCCATCAGTGATAAGGGGACCTCTTCCGGAGCTTTCTTT CAISDKGTSSGAFF
TRBJ2-7 TRBV6-1 - - TGTGCCAGCAGCCCGACAGGGAGGCCCTACGAGCAGTACTTC CASSPTGRPYEQYF
TRBJ2-7 TRBV27 - many TGTGCCAGCAGTAGGGTCCGGACAGACTCCCTCGGGGAGCAGTACTTC CASSRVRTDSLGEQYF
TRBJ2-1 TRBV7-2 TRBD2 many TGTGCCAGCAGCAGAGGGACTAGCGGGGCTTCCCCCTACAATGAGCAGTTCTTC CASSRGTSGASPYNEQFF
TRBJ1-1 TRBV28 - - TGTGCCAGCAGTTTTGGGGCCCGGGGGACTGAAGCTTTCTTT CASSFGARGTEAFF
TRBJ2-5 TRBV29-1 - - TGCAGCGTTGAAGCGGAGAGGGCGCGCGGAGAGACCCAGTACTTC CSVEAERARGETQYF
TRBJ2-5 TRBV2 TRBD2 many TGTGCCAGCAACACTCTCCTCTCCCGGCTAGCGGGAGTTGGCCAAGAGACCCAGTACTTC CASNTLLSRLAGVGQETQYF
TRBJ1-1 TRBV5-1 - - TGCGCCAGCGGCTTAAGTGTCGCGGGTATGAACACTGAAGCTTTCTTT CASGLSVAGMNTEAFF
TRBJ1-2 TRBV7-4 - few TGTGCCAGCAGCTTAGGGGACGGCTCGAACTATGGCTACACCTTC CASSLGDGSNYGYTF
TRBJ2-5 TRBV11-3 - once TGTGTCAGCAGCAGACAGGAGACCCAGTACTTC CVSSRQETQYF
TRBJ2-6 TRBV24-1 TRBD1 - TGTGCCACCAGTGACTTTCGGACAGGGCCCTCGGGGGCCAACGTCCTGACTTTC CATSDFRTGPSGANVLTF
TRBJ2-7 TRBV5-8 TRBD1 few TGTGCCAGCAGGCAGGGGGCTCCCCCCTACGAGCAGTACTTC CASRQGAPPYEQYF
TRBJ1-1 TRBV7-8 - few TGTGCCAGCAGCCCTAGGGGGTGGGGGAGCGAAAACACTGAAGCTTTCTTT CASSPRGWGSENTEAFF
TRBJ2-3 TRBV3-1 TRBD2 many TGTGCCAGCAGCCAAGGGACTAGCGGTGATACGCAGTATTTT CASSQGTSGDTQYF
TRBJ2-2 TRBV4-1 TRBD2 few TGCGCCAGCAGACAACGACCGGGACTAGAAGTTTCCGGGGAGCTGTTTTTT CASRQRPGLEVSGELFF
TRBJ1-4 TRBV7-9 - - TGTGCCAGCAGCCCCCCGACAGACCTTAATGAAAAACTGTTTTTT CASSPPTDLNEKLFF
TRBJ2-7 TRBV12-3/TRBV12-4 - many TGTGCCAGCAGTTTTCTCGCGTACGAGCAGTACTTC CASSFLAYEQYF
TRBJ2-3 TRBV28 - many TGTGCCAGTTGCCGGGGCAGCACAGATACGCAGTATTTT CASCRGSTDTQYF
TRBJ2-7 TRBV5-5 - many TGTGCCAGCAGCTTGCACAGCTCCTACGAGCAGTACTTC CASSLHSSYEQYF
TRBJ1-2 TRBV5-1 - few TGCGCCAGCAGCTTGGTAGGGGACGACGGCTACACCTTC CASSLVGDDGYTF
TRBJ1-2 TRBV6-2/TRBV6-3 - - TGTGCCAGCAGTTCTCCGGACGGATATGGCTACACCTTC CASSSPDGYGYTF
TRBJ1-1 TRBV12-3/TRBV12-4 - many TGTGCCAGCAGTTTTCGGCACAGCTCAAGGACTGAAGCTTTCTTT CASSFRHSSRTEAFF
TRBJ2-3 TRBV27 TRBD2 - TGTGCCAGCAGTTTATCCGCTAGCGGGATTGGCGATACGCAGTATTTT CASSLSASGIGDTQYF
TRBJ2-7 TRBV28 - many TGTGCCAGCACCCCTCTCGGGGTATCATACGAGCAGTACTTC CASTPLGVSYEQYF
TRBJ2-7 TRBV27 - many TGTGCCAGCAGTTTAGGCAGGGACGGAGGCTACGAGCAGTACTTC CASSLGRDGGYEQYF
TRBJ2-7 TRBV18 - many TGTGCCAGCTCACCGCAAAGGTACGAGCAGTACTTC CASSPQRYEQYF
TRBJ1-5 TRBV7-2 - - TGTGCCAGCAGCTTAGTACATTCAGGGGCGGGTCAGCCCCAGCATTTT CASSLVHSGAGQPQHF
TRBJ2-5 TRBV7-6 - many TGTGCCAGCAGCTTTATACAAGAGACCCAGTACTTC CASSFIQETQYF
TRBJ2-4 TRBV28 TRBD1 many TGTGCCAGCAGCCGGACAGGGACTCTAGCCAAAAACATTCAGTACTTC CASSRTGTLAKNIQYF
TRBJ2-5 TRBV14 TRBD2 - TGTGCCAGCAGCCAAGGGTTGACTAGCGGTCAGGAGACCCAGTACTTC CASSQGLTSGQETQYF
TRBJ2-7 TRBV3-1 - few TGTGCCAGCAGCCAAGATATCCCCGGAGGGGGCGGGAGCTCCTACGAGCAGTACTTC CASSQDIPGGGGSSYEQYF
TRBJ2-5 TRBV2 - many TGTGCCAGCAGTGAAGTGCAAGCAGGGTTTCAAGAGACCCAGTACTTC CASSEVQAGFQETQYF
TRBJ2-6 TRBV5-5 - few TGTGCCAGCAGCTTGCGTGGGGCGGTTTCTGGGGCCAACGTCCTGACTTTC CASSLRGAVSGANVLTF
TRBJ1-3 TRBV24-1 - once TGTGCCACCAGTGGATGGGGTTCCTCTGGAAACACCATATATTTT CATSGWGSSGNTIYF
TRBJ2-7 TRBV5-4 - once TGTGCCAGCAGCTTTAAGGGCGGGCCTGCCTACGAGCAGTACTTC CASSFKGGPAYEQYF
TRBJ2-1 TRBV5-5 - many TGTGCCAGCAGCTTGTCAGCCAGGCCCCCCTACAATGAGCAGTTCTTC CASSLSARPPYNEQFF
TRBJ2-7 TRBV12-3/TRBV12-4 TRBD1 many TGTGCCAGCAGTCCGTTGTGGGACAGGAGCTACGAGCAGTACTTC CASSPLWDRSYEQYF
TRBJ2-2 TRBV6-2/TRBV6-3 TRBD2 few TGTGCCAGCAGTTACAGGGCTAGCGGCGAGACCGGGGAGCTGTTTTTT CASSYRASGETGELFF
TRBJ1-5 TRBV7-8 - many TGTGCCAGCAGCTTAGCTTACAACAATCAGCCCCAGCATTTT CASSLAYNNQPQHF
TRBJ2-1 TRBV18 TRBD2 many TGTGCCAGCAGTCCCGGGACTAGCGTATACAATGAGCAGTTCTTC CASSPGTSVYNEQFF